What follows describes a single T cell receptor beta chain. This record comes from a study of blood T cell repertoires in COVID-19. About the research overall: The study drew acute and convalescent COVID-19 samples from the United States, Italy and Spain.

Original analysis: By means of reference gene primer amplification, nucleated cell counts were estimated. Using immunoSEQ multiplex PCR, the repertoire was profiled, and TCRdb retains in-frame clones only, with some absent. V, J and clone size are taken as reported in that table, and D and trimming were inferred from the DNA itself. The sample has roughly 100,000 clones, 65% to 80% seen once; the top ten hold approximately 22%. The CDR3 is 16 amino acids. J gave up 10 bases and V 4 bases, and 13 bases lay outside the gene matches. Germline assignment: CDR1 SGHNT and CDR2 YYREEE (reference sequence). The sequence was collected from a man aged 70-80 years with active or convalescent COVID-19. The chain combines TRBV5-4 with TRBJ1-6; 8 positions match TRBD1. Sequencing was carried out using peripheral blood. The CDR3 is CASSRIGQGRDSPLHF. The DNA of the CDR3 is TGTGCCAGCAGCCGGATCGGACAGGGAAGGGACTCACCCCTCCACTTT. Filled out from reference TRBV5-4 and TRBJ1-6, the complete variable domain reads ETGVTQSPTHLIKTRGQQVTLRCSSQSGHNTVSWYQQALGQGPQFIFQYYREEENGRGNFPPRFSGLQFPNYSSELNVNALELDDSALYLCASSRIGQGRDSPLHFGNGTRLTVT.